The 25 T cell receptor beta chains in this list originate from one sample, sequenced in a study of control samples from healthy donors and cancer patients. Assay used: immunoSEQ multiplex PCR; TCRdb lists only in-frame clones, some missing. The table lists 75,000 to 100,000 clones, 82% of them singletons, with roughly 2% in the top ten. Sequencing used blood. The receptors stem from a man aged 55 to 70 in good health.

V and J are TRBV4-2 and TRBJ2-5; D gene ambiguous. The germline gives CDR1 LGHNA, CDR2 YNFKEQ. This CDR3 contains 16 residues. V was clipped by 1 base and J by 1 base, with 13 bases between them. The CDR3 DNA reads TGTGCCAGCAGCCAAGTTAACGGACCCAGCCAAGAGACCCAGTACTTC. Its protein is CASSQVNGPSQETQYF.

In regard to this clone: Relative to the germline gene, one junction end is altered; a read error may explain this. The chain has TRBV19 and TRBJ2-7; 11 bases are a match to TRBD2. The CDR3 sequence is 17 residues long. Germline CDR1 reads LNHDA; CDR2 reads SQIVND (reference sequence). CDR3 residues: CASSAEGTSGPTYEKYF. CDR3 coding DNA: TGTGCCAGTAGTGCCGAGGGGACTAGCGGACCGACCTACGAGAAGTACTTC.

The chain recombines TRBV7-8 with TRBJ2-2; 10 bases agree with TRBD1. The V segment lost 1 base and the J segment 6 bases; nucleotides outside the gene matches: 8. The germline CDR1 and CDR2 sequences are SGHVS and FQNEAQ. The CDR3 length is 17 residues. This CDR3 is CASSLGQGALVPGELFF. The DNA of the CDR3 is TGTGCCAGCAGCTTAGGACAGGGGGCCTTAGTTCCCGGGGAGCTGTTTTTT.

As concerns this clone: The sample has other DNA sequences that encode this CDR3 too. The V and J genes are TRBV5-1 and TRBJ2-2, with 8 bases matching TRBD1. The CDR3 is made up of 15 amino acids. Per germline, CDR1 SGHRS and CDR2 YFSETQ. J was trimmed by 2 bases and V by 2 bases; bases with no gene match: 2. The CDR3 protein is CASSFGTGNTGELFF. The CDR3 DNA reads as TGCGCCAGCAGCTTCGGGACAGGAAACACCGGGGAGCTGTTTTTT.

V is TRBV2 and J is TRBJ1-5; tentative D call: TRBD1 (5 bases). The CDR3 consists of 14 residues. From germline, CDR1 is SNHLY and CDR2 FYNNEI. Trimming shortened V by 7 bases and J by 11 bases, and 21 bases separated the two germline ends. The CDR3 bases are TGTGCCAGCACCATAAACAGGACCCCCGGGGCCCAGCATTTT. Protein sequence: CASTINRTPGAQHF.

The J gene is TRBJ1-5, the V gene TRBV7-8, with 11 bases identical to TRBD1. After removal of 4 bases from V and 8 bases from J, the junction contained 4 bases not matched to a gene. Germline CDR1 reads SGHVS; CDR2 reads FQNEAQ. CDR3 length: 14 residues. DNA for the CDR3: TGTGCCAGCAGCTACGGGACAGGGGGTGAGCCCCAGCATTTT. It translates to CASSYGTGGEPQHF.

This clone was observed once. The chain couples TRBV14 to TRBJ1-2; D not certain. V lost 2 bases and J 2 bases, leaving 3 bases between the germline ends. CDR1 is SGHDN and CDR2 is FVKESK in the germline V gene. CDR3 size: 12 residues. The CDR3 loop is CASSQQNYGYTF. CDR3 DNA: TGTGCCAGCAGCCAACAAAACTATGGCTACACCTTC.

The chain combines TRBV21-1 with TRBJ2-7; the D call of TRBD2 is as the table states it, not checked on the DNA. TRBV21-1 is classified as a pseudogene. This CDR3 spans 16 amino acids. The CDR3 sequence is CASSKEAGARSYEQYF. CDR3 DNA sequence: TGTGCCAGCAGCAAAGAGGCGGGGGCGAGGTCCTACGAGCAGTACTTC.

The V gene is TRBV24-1, the J gene TRBJ2-1; tentatively, D is TRBD2 (5 bases). This CDR3 region has 17 residues. V dropped 1 base and J dropped 2 bases, with 14 bases sitting between them. Germline CDR1 reads KGHDR; CDR2 reads SFDVKD. The CDR3 reads CATSDFRGSKAYNEQFF. The CDR3, as DNA: TGTGCCACCAGTGATTTTAGAGGGTCCAAAGCCTACAATGAGCAGTTCTTC.

V is TRBV19 and J is TRBJ2-5, with D perhaps given as TRBD1 or TRBD2 (5 bases each). The CDR3 runs 15 residues. Trimming took off 4 bases at V and 2 bases at J, with 14 bases between the two ends. Per germline, CDR1 LNHDA and CDR2 SQIVND (reference sequence). This CDR3 is CASSTYWGPQETQYF. CDR3 coding DNA: TGTGCCAGTAGTACCTATTGGGGACCACAAGAGACCCAGTACTTC.

V is TRBV9 and J is TRBJ2-3, with D possibly TRBD1 on 6 matching bases. CDR3 size: 15 residues. Germline CDR1 and CDR2: SGDLS and YYNGEE. V was cut by 6 bases and J by 1 base, with 15 bases left in between. CDR3 nucleotide sequence: TGTGCCAGCAACCCAGAGGGGGTCGGCACAGATACGCAGTATTTT. Translation: CASNPEGVGTDTQYF.

This CDR3 is CAWIRPGGAGLDGYTF. CDR3 bases: TGTGCCTGGATACGGCCAGGGGGCGCGGGGCTGGATGGCTACACCTTC. J is TRBJ1-2 and V is TRBV30; TRBD1 aligns across 8 bases. Germline-derived CDR1 and CDR2 are GTSNPN and SVGIG (reference sequence). V was clipped by 4 bases and J by 6 bases; unmatched bases: 16. The CDR3 runs to 16 residues.

The chain joins TRBV7-9 to TRBJ1-4; D is ambiguous. The CDR3 runs 11 residues. V was cut by 8 bases and J by 8 bases, with 9 bases left in between. Looked up from germline, CDR1 is SEHNR and CDR2 is FQNEAQ (reference sequence). The CDR3 sequence is CASDFSEKLFF. CDR3 coding DNA: TGTGCCAGCGATTTTTCGGAAAAACTGTTTTTT.

V and J are TRBV5-1 and TRBJ1-4, with TRBD1 matching over 7 bases. The ends lost 0 bases at V and 7 bases at J; junction bases unmatched: 3. This CDR3 region has 14 residues. Germline values: CDR1 SGHRS, CDR2 YFSETQ. This CDR3 is CASSLDRGVEKLFF. DNA for the CDR3: TGCGCCAGCAGCTTGGACAGGGGCGTTGAAAAACTGTTTTTT. Filled out from reference TRBV5-1 and TRBJ1-4, the complete variable domain reads KAGVTQTPRYLIKTRGQQVTLSCSPISGHRSVSWYQQTPGQGLQFLFEYFSETQRNKGNFPGRFSGRQFSNSRSEMNVSTLELGDSALYLCASSLDRGVEKLFFGSGTQLSVL.

The chain carries TRBV3-1 (or the pseudogene TRBV3-2) and TRBJ2-6, with D perhaps TRBD1 (6 bases). V gave up 4 bases and J gave up 0 bases, with 19 bases separating them. This CDR3 spans 19 amino acids. CDR1 is LGHDT and CDR2 is YNNKEL in the germline V gene (reference sequence). CDR3 bases: TGTGCCAGCAGCCGAACCCCCCCAGGGGCTGGCTCTGGGGCCAACGTCCTGACTTTC. Residues: CASSRTPPGAGSGANVLTF.

This chain connects TRBV5-5 to TRBJ1-1, with D possibly TRBD1 on 6 matching bases. The CDR3 contains 16 residues. Looked up from germline, CDR1 is SGHKS and CDR2 is YYEKEE (reference sequence). Trimming took 4 bases from V and 1 from J, leaving 17 bases between them. The CDR3 sequence: CASSPWVGGPNTEAFF. DNA for the CDR3: TGTGCCAGCAGCCCCTGGGTTGGGGGCCCGAACACTGAAGCTTTCTTT.

The V call is TRBV3-1 (or the pseudogene TRBV3-2), the J call TRBJ2-3, with D uncertain. The CDR3 totals 15 residues. CDR1 and CDR2 from the germline V gene are LGHDT and YNNKEL (reference sequence). V was cut by 1 base and J by 0 bases, with 8 bases left in between. The CDR3 bases are TGTGCCAGCAGCCAAGTGTCGACTAGCACAGATACGCAGTATTTT. Translation gives CASSQVSTSTDTQYF.

The J gene is TRBJ2-3, the V gene TRBV6-5, with D possibly being TRBD2 (6 bases). The CDR3 spans 14 residues. Germline V lookup: CDR1 MNHEY, CDR2 SVGAGI. V was trimmed by 7 bases and J by 7 bases, leaving 18 bases between them. CDR3 region: CASNLWGVTNTQYF. CDR3 sequence (DNA): TGTGCCAGCAACCTTTGGGGGGTGACCAATACGCAGTATTTT.

CDR3 protein: CAISETGQMSRTGELFF. CDR3 coding DNA: TGTGCCATCAGTGAGACGGGACAGATGAGTCGGACCGGGGAGCTGTTTTTT. The rearrangement joins TRBV10-3 to TRBJ2-2; 7 bases align to TRBD1. This CDR3 has 17 residues. V was clipped by 2 bases and J by 5 bases; unmatched bases: 11. Germline loops: CDR1 ENHRY, CDR2 SYGVKD.

The chain links TRBV18 to TRBJ1-5; no clear D. V lost 6 bases and J lost 5, with 17 bases in between. The V gene's germline CDR1 is KGHSH and CDR2 LQKENI. The CDR3 has 15 amino acids. CDR3 amino acids: CASSPEEGAYQPQHF. The CDR3 coding sequence is TGTGCCAGCTCTCCCGAAGAGGGAGCGTATCAGCCCCAGCATTTT.

This chain joins TRBV6-4 and TRBJ2-1; 7 positions agree with TRBD2. V shed 5 bases and J 6 bases; nucleotides not matched to a gene: 7. CDR3 length: 14 residues. The germline V gene has CDR1 MRHNA and CDR2 SNTAGT. The CDR3, as DNA: TGTGCCAGCAGTACCTTGAGGGAGGGCAATGAGCAGTTCTTC. Amino acids: CASSTLREGNEQFF.

Judged by abundance, this clone is medium-sized. The V gene is TRBV30, the J gene TRBJ2-7; D remains unclear. V shed 2 bases and J shed 0 bases, with 11 bases lying between them. Germline V gene lookup returns CDR1 GTSNPN and CDR2 SVGIG (reference sequence). The CDR3 length is 14 residues. CDR3: CAWSRWQNSYEQYF. For the CDR3, the DNA is TGTGCCTGGAGTAGGTGGCAGAACTCCTACGAGCAGTACTTC.

The chain couples TRBV10-2 to TRBJ2-3, with 11 bases aligning to TRBD2. The germline V gene encodes CDR1 WSHSY and CDR2 SAAADI. The CDR3 is 16 amino acids. The V and J ends lost 6 bases and 2 bases, in that order; junction bases with no gene match: 7. Here the CDR3 DNA reads TGCGCCAGCAGCAAAACTAGCGGGGGAACCACAGATACGCAGTATTTT. It yields the protein CASSKTSGGTTDTQYF.

The chain combines TRBV6-5 with TRBJ1-2; D uncertain. This CDR3 has 13 amino acids. Trimming cost V 5 bases and J 6 bases, with 13 bases left between them. Germline CDR1 reads MNHEY; CDR2 reads SVGAGI. Here the CDR3 reads CASSRGPPDGYTF. The CDR3 nucleotides are TGTGCCAGCAGTCGAGGGCCGCCGGATGGCTACACCTTC.

The rearrangement joins TRBV6-4 to TRBJ2-3; D possibly matches TRBD1 or TRBD2 (5 bases each). This CDR3 comprises 14 residues. Germline V lookup: CDR1 MRHNA, CDR2 SNTAGT. The V and J ends lost 5 bases and 4 bases respectively, with 13 bases between them. This chain's CDR3 is CASSSMGRADTQYF. DNA for the CDR3: TGTGCCAGCAGTTCTATGGGGCGGGCAGATACGCAGTATTTT.